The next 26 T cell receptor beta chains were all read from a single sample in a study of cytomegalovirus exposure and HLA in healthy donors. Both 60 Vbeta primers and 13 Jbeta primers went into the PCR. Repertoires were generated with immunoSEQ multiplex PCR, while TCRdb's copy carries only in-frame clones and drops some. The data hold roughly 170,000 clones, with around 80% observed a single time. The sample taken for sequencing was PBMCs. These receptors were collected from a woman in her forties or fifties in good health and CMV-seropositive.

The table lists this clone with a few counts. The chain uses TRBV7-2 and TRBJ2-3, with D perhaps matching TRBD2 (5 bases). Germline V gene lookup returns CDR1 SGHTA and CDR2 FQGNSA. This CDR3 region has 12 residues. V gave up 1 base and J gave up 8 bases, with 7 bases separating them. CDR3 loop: CASSLDAGTQYF. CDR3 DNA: TGTGCCAGCAGCTTAGACGCGGGTACGCAGTATTTT.

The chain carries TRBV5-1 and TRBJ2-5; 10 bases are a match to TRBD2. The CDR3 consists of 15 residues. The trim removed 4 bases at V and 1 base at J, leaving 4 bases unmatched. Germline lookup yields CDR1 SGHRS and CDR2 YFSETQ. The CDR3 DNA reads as TGCGCCAGCAGCCCAGCGGGGGGGCCCCAAGAGACCCAGTACTTC. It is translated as CASSPAGGPQETQYF. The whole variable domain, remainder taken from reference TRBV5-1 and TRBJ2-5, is KAGVTQTPRYLIKTRGQQVTLSCSPISGHRSVSWYQQTPGQGLQFLFEYFSETQRNKGNFPGRFSGRQFSNSRSEMNVSTLELGDSALYLCASSPAGGPQETQYFGPGTRLLVL.

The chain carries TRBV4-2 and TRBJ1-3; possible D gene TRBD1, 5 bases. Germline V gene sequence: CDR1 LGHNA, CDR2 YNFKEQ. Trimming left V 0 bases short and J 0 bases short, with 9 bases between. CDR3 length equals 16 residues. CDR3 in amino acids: CASSQDGASSGNTIYF. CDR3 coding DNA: TGTGCCAGCAGCCAAGATGGGGCATCCTCTGGAAACACCATATATTTT.

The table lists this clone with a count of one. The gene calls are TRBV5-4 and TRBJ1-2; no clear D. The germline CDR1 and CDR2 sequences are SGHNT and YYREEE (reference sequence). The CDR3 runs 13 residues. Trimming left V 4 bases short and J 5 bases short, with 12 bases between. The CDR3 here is CASSPDRLYGYTF. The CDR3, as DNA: TGTGCCAGCAGCCCGGATCGACTTTATGGCTACACCTTC.

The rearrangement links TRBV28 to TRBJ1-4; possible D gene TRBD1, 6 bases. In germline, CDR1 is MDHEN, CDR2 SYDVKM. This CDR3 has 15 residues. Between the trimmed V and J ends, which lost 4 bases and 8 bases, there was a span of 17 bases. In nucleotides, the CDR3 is TGTGCCAGCAGTTCTCCTGGGGGGGCGGGAGAAAAACTGTTTTTT. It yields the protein CASSSPGGAGEKLFF.

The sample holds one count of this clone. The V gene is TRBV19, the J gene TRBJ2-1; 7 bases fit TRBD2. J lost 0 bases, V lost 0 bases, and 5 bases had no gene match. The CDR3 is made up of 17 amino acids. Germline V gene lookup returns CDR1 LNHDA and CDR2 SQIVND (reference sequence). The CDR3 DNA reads TGTGCCAGTAGTATAGATTCCGGCGGGAGCTCCTACAATGAGCAGTTCTTC. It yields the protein CASSIDSGGSSYNEQFF.

DNA of the CDR3: TGTGCCAGTAGTACCCTCGGACTAGCTCAAGAGACCCAGTACTTC. Amino acid sequence: CASSTLGLAQETQYF. This chain connects TRBV19 to TRBJ2-5; 8 bases are a match to TRBD2. Per the germline V gene, CDR1 is LNHDA and CDR2 is SQIVND (reference sequence). This CDR3 spans 15 amino acids. The V segment lost 4 bases and the J segment 2 bases; nucleotides outside the gene matches: 6.

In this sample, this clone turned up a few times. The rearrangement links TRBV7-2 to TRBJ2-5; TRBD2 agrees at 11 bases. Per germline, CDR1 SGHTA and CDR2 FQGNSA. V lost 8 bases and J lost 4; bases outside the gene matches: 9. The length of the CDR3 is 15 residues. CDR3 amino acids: CASGSGGAIRETQYF. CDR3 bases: TGTGCCAGCGGTAGCGGGGGGGCGATTCGAGAGACCCAGTACTTC. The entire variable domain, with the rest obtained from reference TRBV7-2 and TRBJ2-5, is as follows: GAGVSQSPSNKVTEKGKDVELRCDPISGHTALYWYRQSLGQGLEFLIYFQGNSAPDKSGLPSDRFSAERTGGSVSTLTIQRTQQEDSAVYLCASGSGGAIRETQYFGPGTRLLVL.

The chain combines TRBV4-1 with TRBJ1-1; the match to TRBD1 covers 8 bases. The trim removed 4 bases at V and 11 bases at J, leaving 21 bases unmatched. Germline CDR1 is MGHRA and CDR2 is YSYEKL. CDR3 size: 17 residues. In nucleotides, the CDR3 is TGCGCCAGCAGCCCCAGATTGAGCAGGGGGCCCTTATCGGGTGCTTTCTTT. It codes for CASSPRLSRGPLSGAFF.

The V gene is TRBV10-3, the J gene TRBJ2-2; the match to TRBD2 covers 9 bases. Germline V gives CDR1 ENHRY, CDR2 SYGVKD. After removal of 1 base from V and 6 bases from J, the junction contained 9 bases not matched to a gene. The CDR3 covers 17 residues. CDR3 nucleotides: TGTGCCATCAGTGAGTGGGAAGCGGGAGGAGTCGCCGGGGAGCTGTTTTTT. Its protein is CAISEWEAGGVAGELFF.

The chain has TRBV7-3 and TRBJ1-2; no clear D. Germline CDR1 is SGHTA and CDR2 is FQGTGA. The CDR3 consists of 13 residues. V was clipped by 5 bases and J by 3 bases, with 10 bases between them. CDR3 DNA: TGTGCCAGCAGCGTCGGAGGAGACTATGGCTACACCTTC. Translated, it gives CASSVGGDYGYTF. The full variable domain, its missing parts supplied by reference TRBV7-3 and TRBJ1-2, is GAGVSQTPSNKVTEKGKYVELRCDPISGHTALYWYRQSLGQGPEFLIYFQGTGAADDSGLPNDRFFAVRPEGSVSTLKIQRTERGDSAVYLCASSVGGDYGYTFGSGTRLTVV.

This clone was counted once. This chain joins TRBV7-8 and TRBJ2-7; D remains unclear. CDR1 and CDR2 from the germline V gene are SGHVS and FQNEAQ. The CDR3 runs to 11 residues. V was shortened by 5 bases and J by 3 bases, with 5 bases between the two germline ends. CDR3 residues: CASSPVYEQYF. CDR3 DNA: TGTGCCAGCAGCCCAGTCTACGAGCAGTACTTC.

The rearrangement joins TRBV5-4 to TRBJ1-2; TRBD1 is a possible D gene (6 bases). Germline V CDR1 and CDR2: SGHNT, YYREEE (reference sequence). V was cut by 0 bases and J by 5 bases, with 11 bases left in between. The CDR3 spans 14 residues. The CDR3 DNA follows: TGTGCCAGCAGCTTGGCAAGGACAGAATATGGCTACACCTTC. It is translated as CASSLARTEYGYTF.

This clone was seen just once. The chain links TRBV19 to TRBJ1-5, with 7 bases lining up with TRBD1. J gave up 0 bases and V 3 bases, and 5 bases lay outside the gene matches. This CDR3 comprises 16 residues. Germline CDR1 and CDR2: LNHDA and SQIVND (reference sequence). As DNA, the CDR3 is TGTGCCAGTAGTATCGGAGGGGGCCATAGCAATCAGCCCCAGCATTTT. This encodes CASSIGGGHSNQPQHF.

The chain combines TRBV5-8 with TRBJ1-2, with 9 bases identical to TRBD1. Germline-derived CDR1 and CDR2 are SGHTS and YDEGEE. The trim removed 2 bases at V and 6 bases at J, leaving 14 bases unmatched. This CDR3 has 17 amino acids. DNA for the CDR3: TGTGCCAGCAGCTTTAAGTCCGGGACAGGGAGATCGAATGGCTACACCTTC. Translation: CASSFKSGTGRSNGYTF.

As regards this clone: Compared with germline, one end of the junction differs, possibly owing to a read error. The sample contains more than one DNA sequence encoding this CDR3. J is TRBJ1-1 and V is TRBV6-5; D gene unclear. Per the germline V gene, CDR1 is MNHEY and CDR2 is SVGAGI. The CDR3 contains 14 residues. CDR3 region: CASSYVRMNTEAFF. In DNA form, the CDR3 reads TGTGCCAGCAGTTACGTGCGGATGAACACCGAAGCTTTCTTT.

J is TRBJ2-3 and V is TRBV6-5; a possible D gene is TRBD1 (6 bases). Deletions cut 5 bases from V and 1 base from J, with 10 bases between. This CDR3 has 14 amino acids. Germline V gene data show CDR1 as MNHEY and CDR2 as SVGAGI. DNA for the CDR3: TGTGCCAGCAGTGTACAGGGTGGCACAGATACGCAGTATTTT. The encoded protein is CASSVQGGTDTQYF.

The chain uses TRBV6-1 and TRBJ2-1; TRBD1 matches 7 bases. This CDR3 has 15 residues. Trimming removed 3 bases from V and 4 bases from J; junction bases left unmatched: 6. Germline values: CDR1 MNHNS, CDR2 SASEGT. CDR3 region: CASSDPGTAYNEQFF. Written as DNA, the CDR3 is TGTGCCAGCAGTGATCCCGGGACAGCATACAATGAGCAGTTCTTC.

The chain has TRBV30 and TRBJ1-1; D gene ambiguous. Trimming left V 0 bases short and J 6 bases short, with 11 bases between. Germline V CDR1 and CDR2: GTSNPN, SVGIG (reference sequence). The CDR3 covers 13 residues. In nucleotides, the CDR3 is TGTGCCTGGAGTGTACCGGGTGAGGCTGAAGCTTTCTTT. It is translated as CAWSVPGEAEAFF.

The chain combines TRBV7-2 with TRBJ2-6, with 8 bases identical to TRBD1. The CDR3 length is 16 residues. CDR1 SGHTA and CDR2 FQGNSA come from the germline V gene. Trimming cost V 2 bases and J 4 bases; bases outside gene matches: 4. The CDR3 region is CASSLYRGRGANVLTF. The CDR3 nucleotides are TGTGCCAGCAGCTTATACAGGGGGAGAGGGGCCAACGTCCTGACTTTC.

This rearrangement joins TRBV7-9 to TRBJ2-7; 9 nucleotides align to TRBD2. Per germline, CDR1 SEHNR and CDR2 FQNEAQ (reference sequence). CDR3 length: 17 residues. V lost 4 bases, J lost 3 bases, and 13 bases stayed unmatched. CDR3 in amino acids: CASSSNPGLAQFYEQYF. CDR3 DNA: TGTGCCAGCAGCTCCAACCCCGGACTAGCGCAATTCTACGAGCAGTACTTC.

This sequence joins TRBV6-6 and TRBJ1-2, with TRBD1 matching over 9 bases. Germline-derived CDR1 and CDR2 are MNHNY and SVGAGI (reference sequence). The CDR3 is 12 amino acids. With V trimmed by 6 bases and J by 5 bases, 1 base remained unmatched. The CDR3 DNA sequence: TGTGCCAGCAGCGGGACAGGGTATGGCTACACCTTC. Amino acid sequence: CASSGTGYGYTF.

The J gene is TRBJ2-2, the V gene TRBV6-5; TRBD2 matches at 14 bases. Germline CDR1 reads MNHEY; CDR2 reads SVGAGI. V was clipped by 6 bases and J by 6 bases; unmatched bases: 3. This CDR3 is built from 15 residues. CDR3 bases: TGTGCCAGCAGGCGACTAGCGGGGGGGCCCGGGGAGCTGTTTTTT. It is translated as CASRRLAGGPGELFF.

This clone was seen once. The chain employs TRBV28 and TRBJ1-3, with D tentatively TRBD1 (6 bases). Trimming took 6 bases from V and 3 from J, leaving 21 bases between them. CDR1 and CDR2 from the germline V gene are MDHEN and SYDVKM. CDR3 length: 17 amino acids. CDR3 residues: CASSPPTGQKDGNTIYF. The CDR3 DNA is TGTGCCAGCAGCCCCCCGACAGGCCAGAAAGATGGAAACACCATATATTTT. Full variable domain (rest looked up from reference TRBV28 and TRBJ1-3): DVKVTQSSRYLVKRTGEKVFLECVQDMDHENMFWYRQDPGLGLRLIYFSYDVKMKEKGDIPEGYSVSREKKERFSLILESASTNQTSMYLCASSPPTGQKDGNTIYFGEGSWLTVV.

CDR3 nucleotide sequence: TGTGCCAGCAGCTTAGCTAGCGAAAACTACGAGCAGTACTTC. It yields the protein CASSLASENYEQYF. The rearrangement links TRBV7-2 to TRBJ2-7, with D possibly TRBD2 on 5 matching bases. This CDR3 is 14 amino acids long. V dropped 0 bases and J dropped 3 bases, with 9 bases sitting between them. The germline V gene encodes CDR1 SGHTA and CDR2 FQGNSA.

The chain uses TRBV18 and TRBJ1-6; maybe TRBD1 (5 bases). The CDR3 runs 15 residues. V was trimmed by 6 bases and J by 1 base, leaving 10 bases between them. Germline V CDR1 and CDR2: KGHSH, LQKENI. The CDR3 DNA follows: TGTGCCAGCTCGGAAGGGGTTTCCTATAATTCACCCCTCCACTTT. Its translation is CASSEGVSYNSPLHF.